The 2 T cell receptor beta chains below were found in one sample sequenced in a study of tumor-infiltrating lymphocytes in primary liver carcinoma. From around 0.5 ug of total RNA, TCR beta-specific cDNA was reverse-transcribed using a constant-region primer. TCR beta libraries came from three nested multiplex PCR rounds using slightly modified ARM-PCR. A C-beta reverse primer was combined with TRBV1-TRBV30 forward primers in the first two PCR rounds, and each round had about 10 cycles. TCRdb fed the multiplex PCR reads into MiXCR, producing one record per CDR3 protein. Seen here are tens of thousands of distinct CDR3 sequences, 69% observed once, and the top ten hold less than 30%. For each extraction, RNA and DNA were obtained together from around 18-30 mg of unsorted bulk tissue. Material: tumor-adjacent normal liver tissue. The receptor set was obtained from a man aged 35 to 55 with primary liver carcinoma and hepatitis B virus infection.

Concerning this clonotype: Sequence at one end of the junction differs from germline and may be a read error. The chain is built from TRBV6-1 and TRBJ2-3, with a weak D call TRBD2 (6 bases). Germline CDR1 is MNHNS and CDR2 is SASEGT. This CDR3 is 16 amino acids long. CDR3 region: CASGEVGGHGADTQYF. Written as DNA, the CDR3 is TGTGCCAGCGGTGAAGTGGGGGGTCATGGCGCAGATACGCAGTATTTT.

This clonotype was seen just once. The junction differs from germline at one of its ends, possibly a read error. V and J are TRBV6-5 and TRBJ2-3; 9 bases map to TRBD2. This CDR3 comprises 15 residues. Germline V CDR1 and CDR2: MNHEY, SVGAGI. This CDR3 reads CASSYPGTSTDTRYF. CDR3 coding DNA: TGTGCCAGCAGTTACCCCGGGACTAGCACAGATACGCGGTATTTT.